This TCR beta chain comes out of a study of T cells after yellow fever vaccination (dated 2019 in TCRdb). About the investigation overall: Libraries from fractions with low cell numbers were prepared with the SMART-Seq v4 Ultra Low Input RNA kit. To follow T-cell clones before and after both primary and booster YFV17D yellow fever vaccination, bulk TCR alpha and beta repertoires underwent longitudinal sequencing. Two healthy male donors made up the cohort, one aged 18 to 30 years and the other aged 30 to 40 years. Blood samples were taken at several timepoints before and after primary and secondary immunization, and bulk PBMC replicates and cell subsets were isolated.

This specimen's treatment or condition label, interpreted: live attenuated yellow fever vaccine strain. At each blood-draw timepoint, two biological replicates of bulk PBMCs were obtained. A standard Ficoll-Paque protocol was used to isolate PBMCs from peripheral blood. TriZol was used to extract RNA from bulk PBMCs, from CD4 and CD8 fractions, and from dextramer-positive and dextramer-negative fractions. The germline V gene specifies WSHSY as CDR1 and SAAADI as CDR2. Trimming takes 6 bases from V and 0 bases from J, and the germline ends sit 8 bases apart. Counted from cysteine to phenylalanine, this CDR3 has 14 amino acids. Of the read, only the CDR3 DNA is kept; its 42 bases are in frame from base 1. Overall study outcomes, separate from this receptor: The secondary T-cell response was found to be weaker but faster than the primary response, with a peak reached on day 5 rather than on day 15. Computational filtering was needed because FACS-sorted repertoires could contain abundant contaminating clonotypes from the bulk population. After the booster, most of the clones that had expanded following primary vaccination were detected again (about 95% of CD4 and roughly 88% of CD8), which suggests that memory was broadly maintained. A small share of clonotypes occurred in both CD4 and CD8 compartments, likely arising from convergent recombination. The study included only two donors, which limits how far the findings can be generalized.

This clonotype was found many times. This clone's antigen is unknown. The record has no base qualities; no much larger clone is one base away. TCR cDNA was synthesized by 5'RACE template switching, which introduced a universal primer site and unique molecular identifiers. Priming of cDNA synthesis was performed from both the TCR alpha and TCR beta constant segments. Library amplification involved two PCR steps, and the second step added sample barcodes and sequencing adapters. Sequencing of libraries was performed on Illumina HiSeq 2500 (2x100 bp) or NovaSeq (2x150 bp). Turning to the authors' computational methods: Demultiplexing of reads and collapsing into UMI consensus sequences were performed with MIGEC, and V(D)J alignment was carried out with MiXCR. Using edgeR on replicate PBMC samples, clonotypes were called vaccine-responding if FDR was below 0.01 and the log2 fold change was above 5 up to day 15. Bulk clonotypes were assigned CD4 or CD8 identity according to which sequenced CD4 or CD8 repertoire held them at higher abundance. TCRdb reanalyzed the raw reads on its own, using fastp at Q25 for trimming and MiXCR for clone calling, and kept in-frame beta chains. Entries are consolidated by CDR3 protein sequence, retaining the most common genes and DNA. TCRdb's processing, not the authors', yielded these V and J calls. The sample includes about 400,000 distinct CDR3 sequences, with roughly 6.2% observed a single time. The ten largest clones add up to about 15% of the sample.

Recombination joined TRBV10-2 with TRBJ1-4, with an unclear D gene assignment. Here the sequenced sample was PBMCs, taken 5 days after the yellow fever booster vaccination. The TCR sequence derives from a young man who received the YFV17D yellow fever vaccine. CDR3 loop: CASSGFATNEKLFF. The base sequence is TGCGCCAGCAGCGGGTTTGCAACTAATGAAAAACTGTTTTTT.